This T cell receptor (beta chain) emerged from a study of blood T cells in healthy people across ages. Overall study findings and caveats: Without sorted subsets, naive and antigen-experienced compartments could not be conclusively compared.

Germline CDR1 and CDR2: DFQATT and SNEGSKA (reference sequence). V was cut by 4 bases and J by 1 base, with 16 bases left in between. CDR3 size: 15 residues. About this clonotype itself: The antigen is not known.

A second PCR, run for about 6 to 11 cycles, used a sample-barcoded 5' primer plus a J-beta primer mix. TCRdb re-called the 5' RACE reads with MiXCR, one entry per CDR3 protein. The data show 1.5 million or so distinct CDR3 sequences, 35% to 45% seen once. Material for sequencing was blood. The J gene is TRBJ2-5, the V gene TRBV20-1; maybe TRBD1 (6 bases). The receptor's source is a woman aged 18-30 years in good health. The CDR3 is CSATETQGSQETQYF. The CDR3 DNA sequence: TGCAGTGCTACGGAAACACAGGGAAGCCAAGAGACCCAGTACTTC.